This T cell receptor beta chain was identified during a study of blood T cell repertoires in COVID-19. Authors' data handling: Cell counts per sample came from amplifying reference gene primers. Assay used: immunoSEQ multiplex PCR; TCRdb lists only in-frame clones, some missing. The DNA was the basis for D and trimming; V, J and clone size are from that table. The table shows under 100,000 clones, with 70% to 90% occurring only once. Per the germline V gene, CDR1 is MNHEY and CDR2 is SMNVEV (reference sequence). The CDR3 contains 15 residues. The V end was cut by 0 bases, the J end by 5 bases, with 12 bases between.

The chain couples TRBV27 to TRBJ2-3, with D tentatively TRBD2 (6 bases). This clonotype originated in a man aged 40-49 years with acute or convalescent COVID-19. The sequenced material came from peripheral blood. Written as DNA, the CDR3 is TGTGCCAGCAGTTTATCCTTTAGGAGGGAAGATACGCAGTATTTT. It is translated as CASSLSFRREDTQYF.